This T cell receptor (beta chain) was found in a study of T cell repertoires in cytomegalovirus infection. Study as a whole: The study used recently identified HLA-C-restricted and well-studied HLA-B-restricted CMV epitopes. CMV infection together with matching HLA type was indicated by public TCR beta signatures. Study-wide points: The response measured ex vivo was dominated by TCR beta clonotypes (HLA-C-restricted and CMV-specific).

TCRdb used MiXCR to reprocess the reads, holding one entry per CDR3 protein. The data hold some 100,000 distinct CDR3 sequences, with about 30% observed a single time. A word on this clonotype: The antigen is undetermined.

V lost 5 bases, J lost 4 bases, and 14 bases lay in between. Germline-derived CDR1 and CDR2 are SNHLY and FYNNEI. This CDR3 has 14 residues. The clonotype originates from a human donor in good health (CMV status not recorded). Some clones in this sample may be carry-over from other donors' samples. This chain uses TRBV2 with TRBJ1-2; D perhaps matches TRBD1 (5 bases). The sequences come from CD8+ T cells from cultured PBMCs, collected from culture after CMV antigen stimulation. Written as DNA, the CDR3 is TGTGCCAGCAGTAGTGACAGATCTCTCTATGGCTACACCTTC. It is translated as CASSSDRSLYGYTF.